Listed here are 5 T cell receptor beta chains from one sample, sequenced in a study of T cell responses to AZD1222 COVID-19 vaccine listed by TCRdb under 2021. Libraries were prepared through the immunoSEQ multiplex PCR assay. As stored in TCRdb, this immuneACCESS dataset retains in-frame rearrangements with V and J assigned. A fraction of the clones does not appear; measured against another copy, unresolved V genes explain less than half of the discrepancy, and the remainder lacks a known reason. This sample is represented by about 120,000 clones; roughly 91% of them were singletons. Around 3.8% of the sample goes to the ten largest clones. The time point label, read with the paper, signifies: about 28 days (+/-7) after the second vaccine dose. This material consisted of peripheral blood, taken 28 days after the second AZD1222 dose. The receptors were sampled from an adult who received the AZD1222 COVID-19 vaccine.

The genes are TRBV21-1 and TRBJ1-2. TRBV21-1 is assigned pseudogene status. The CDR3 contains 14 residues. The CDR3 reads CARGGDRTFYGYTF. The CDR3 bases are TGTGCCAGAGGGGGGGACAGAACCTTCTATGGCTACACCTTC.

This clone was picked up one time. The chain uses TRBV6-2 or TRBV6-3 and TRBJ2-7, with D unresolved. The V gene lost 5 bases and the J gene lost 4 bases, with 6 bases spanning the gap. This CDR3 is built from 11 residues. The germline V gene encodes CDR1 MNHEY and CDR2 SVGEGT. The CDR3 protein is CASSRRYEQYF. Written as DNA, the CDR3 is TGTGCCAGCAGTAGAAGGTACGAGCAGTACTTC.

V gene TRBV19 combines with J gene TRBJ1-2; D possibly corresponds to TRBD1 (6 bases). The CDR3 contains 20 residues. The germline gives CDR1 LNHDA, CDR2 SQIVND (reference sequence). V dropped 5 bases and J dropped 2 bases, with 30 bases sitting between them. The CDR3 loop is CASSLRQVQFQLGRNYGYTF. CDR3 bases: TGTGCCAGTAGTCTGCGACAGGTTCAGTTCCAACTTGGGAGAAACTATGGCTACACCTTC.

The chain couples TRBV29-1 to TRBJ1-2; D is possibly TRBD1 (6 bases). V gave up 7 bases and J gave up 3 bases, with 18 bases separating them. The germline V gene encodes CDR1 SQVTM and CDR2 ANQGSEA. The CDR3 contains 14 residues. CDR3 sequence reads: CSAPAAGADYGYTF. The CDR3 DNA follows: TGCAGCGCACCCGCGGCAGGGGCCGACTATGGCTACACCTTC.

This rearrangement joins TRBV19 to TRBJ2-7, with D uncertain. Germline assignment: CDR1 LNHDA and CDR2 SQIVND (reference sequence). V was trimmed by 10 bases and J by 6 bases, leaving 22 bases between them. The CDR3 covers 14 residues. CDR3 in DNA: TGTGCCACGACTGAGGACCGCCTGGGATCCGAGCAGTACTTC. Its protein is CATTEDRLGSEQYF.